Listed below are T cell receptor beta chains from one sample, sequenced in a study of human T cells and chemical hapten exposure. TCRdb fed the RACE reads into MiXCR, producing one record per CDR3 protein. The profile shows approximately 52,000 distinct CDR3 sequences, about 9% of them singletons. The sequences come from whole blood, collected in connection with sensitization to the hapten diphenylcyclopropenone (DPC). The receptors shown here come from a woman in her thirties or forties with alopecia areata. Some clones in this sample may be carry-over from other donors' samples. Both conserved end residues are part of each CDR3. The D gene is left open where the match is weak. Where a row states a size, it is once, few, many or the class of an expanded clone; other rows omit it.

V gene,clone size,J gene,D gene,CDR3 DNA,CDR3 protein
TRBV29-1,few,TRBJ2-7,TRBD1,TGCAGCGTGGGACAGGGGGCGGCAAGCTACGAGCAGTACTTC,CSVGQGAASYEQYF
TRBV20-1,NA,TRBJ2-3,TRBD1,TGCAGTGCTAGAGACCCGACAGGGGCCGAGGGGACAAAGCAGTATTTT,CSARDPTGAEGTKQYF
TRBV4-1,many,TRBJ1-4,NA,TGCGCCAGCAGCCAGCAAGGACGGGCAACTAATGAAAAACTGTTTTTT,CASSQQGRATNEKLFF
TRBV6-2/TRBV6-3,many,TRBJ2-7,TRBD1,TGTGCCAGCAGTTACACGACTGGACAGGCAAGCTCCTACGAGCAGTACTTC,CASSYTTGQASSYEQYF
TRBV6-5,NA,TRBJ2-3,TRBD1,TGTGCCAGCAGTTTGGGACAGGGGGGAGATACGCAGTATTTT,CASSLGQGGDTQYF
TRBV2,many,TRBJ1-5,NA,TGTGCCAGCAGAAGGGGGGGGAACAATCAGCCCCAGCATTTT,CASRRGGNNQPQHF
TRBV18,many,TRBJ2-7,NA,TGTGCCAGCTCACGGACCGGGAATCAGGGCAGCGAGCAGTACTTC,CASSRTGNQGSEQYF
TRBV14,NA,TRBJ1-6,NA,TGTGCCAGCAGCCAAGCGGGGGGTTCACCCCTCCACTTT,CASSQAGGSPLHF
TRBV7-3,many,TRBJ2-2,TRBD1,TGTGCCAGCAGGAAGACAGGGGCGAACACCGGGGAGCTGTTTTTT,CASRKTGANTGELFF
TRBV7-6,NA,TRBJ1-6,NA,TGTGCCAGCAGCCAGGATACAGGGAATTCACCCCTCCACTTT,CASSQDTGNSPLHF
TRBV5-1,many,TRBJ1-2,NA,TGCGCCAGCAGCCCCCGCGCGGGGTCAAACTATGGCTACACCTTC,CASSPRAGSNYGYTF
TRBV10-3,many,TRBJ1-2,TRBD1,TGTGCCATCTCGCCTTTCAATCCGGGACAGGGGAACTATGGCTACACCTTC,CAISPFNPGQGNYGYTF
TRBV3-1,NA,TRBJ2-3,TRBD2,TGTGCCAGCAGCCAAGGCGGGGGGGCCCCAGATACGCAGTATTTT,CASSQGGGAPDTQYF
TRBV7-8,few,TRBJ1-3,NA,TGTGCCAGCAGCTTAGGGGGGGCTGGAAACACCATATATTTT,CASSLGGAGNTIYF
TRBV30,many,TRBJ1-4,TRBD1,TGTGCCTGGAGTGCGGACAGGGTAAAACTGTTTTTT,CAWSADRVKLFF
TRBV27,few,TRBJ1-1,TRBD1,TGTGCCAGCAGTTCGCTAGGGACAGACACTGAAGCTTTCTTT,CASSSLGTDTEAFF
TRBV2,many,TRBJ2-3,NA,TGTGCCAGCAGTGATACGACAGCAAATAGGGATACGCAGTATTTT,CASSDTTANRDTQYF
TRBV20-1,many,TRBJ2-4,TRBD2,TGCAGTACACCCGGGTTAGCGGGGGGGCAAAACATTCAGTACTTC,CSTPGLAGGQNIQYF
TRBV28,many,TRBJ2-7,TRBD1,TGTGCCAGCAGTTCCTGGGACAGGGGCTACGAGCAGTACTTC,CASSSWDRGYEQYF
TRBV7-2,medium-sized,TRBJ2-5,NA,TGTGCCAGCAGCTTAGCTCAAGAGACCCAGTACTTC,CASSLAQETQYF
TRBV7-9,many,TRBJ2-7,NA,TGTGCCAGCAGCTCCGACACCCAGGGGATCTACGAGCAGTACTTC,CASSSDTQGIYEQYF
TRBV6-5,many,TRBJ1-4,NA,TGTGCCAGCAGTTATCCCGGGTCGGAAAAACTGTTTTTT,CASSYPGSEKLFF
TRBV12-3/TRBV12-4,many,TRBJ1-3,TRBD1,TGTGCCAGCAGACTGACAGGGACTGGAAACACCATATATTTT,CASRLTGTGNTIYF
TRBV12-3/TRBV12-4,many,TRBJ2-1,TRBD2,TGTGCCAGCAGTTCTAGCGGGGGCCTGTACAATGAGCAGTTCTTC,CASSSSGGLYNEQFF
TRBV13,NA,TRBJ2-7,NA,TGTGCCAGCAGCCTACGCAGGGGACACTACGAGCAGTACTTC,CASSLRRGHYEQYF
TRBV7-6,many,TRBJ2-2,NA,TGTGCCAGCAGCTTAGACCACAGTTCCACCGGGGAGCTGTTTTTT,CASSLDHSSTGELFF
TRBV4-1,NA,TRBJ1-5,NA,TGCGCCAGCAGCCCCTTTGGGGATCAGCCCCAGCATTTT,CASSPFGDQPQHF
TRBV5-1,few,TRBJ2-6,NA,TGCGCCAGCAGCTTGGTGGGGGAGAATGACTTTAGGACTTTC,CASSLVGENDFRTF